This section outlines one T cell receptor beta chain sequence together with its context. V lost 4 bases to trimming and J lost 8 bases; unmatched junction nucleotides: 10. CDR3 size: 14 residues. Per germline, CDR1 MNHEY and CDR2 SVGEGT. The sample comes from a study of CD8 T cells in Susac syndrome. When the RNA was reverse transcribed, random hexamers were used with an input of roughly 0.5 to 1 ug. MiXCR was run by TCRdb on the immunoSEQ multiplex PCR reads, yielding one entry per CDR3 protein. Of approximately 190,000 distinct CDR3 sequences listed, approximately 94% were seen once; the top ten hold roughly 0.098%.

This clonotype was sampled from a human donor with Susac syndrome. The chain carries TRBV6-2 or TRBV6-3 and TRBJ1-2; TRBD1 matches at 7 bases. The material sequenced was CD4+ T cells from PBMCs. The CDR3: CASSSDDRVRGYTF. The CDR3 DNA reads as TGTGCCAGCAGTTCGGATGACAGGGTGAGGGGCTACACCTTC.